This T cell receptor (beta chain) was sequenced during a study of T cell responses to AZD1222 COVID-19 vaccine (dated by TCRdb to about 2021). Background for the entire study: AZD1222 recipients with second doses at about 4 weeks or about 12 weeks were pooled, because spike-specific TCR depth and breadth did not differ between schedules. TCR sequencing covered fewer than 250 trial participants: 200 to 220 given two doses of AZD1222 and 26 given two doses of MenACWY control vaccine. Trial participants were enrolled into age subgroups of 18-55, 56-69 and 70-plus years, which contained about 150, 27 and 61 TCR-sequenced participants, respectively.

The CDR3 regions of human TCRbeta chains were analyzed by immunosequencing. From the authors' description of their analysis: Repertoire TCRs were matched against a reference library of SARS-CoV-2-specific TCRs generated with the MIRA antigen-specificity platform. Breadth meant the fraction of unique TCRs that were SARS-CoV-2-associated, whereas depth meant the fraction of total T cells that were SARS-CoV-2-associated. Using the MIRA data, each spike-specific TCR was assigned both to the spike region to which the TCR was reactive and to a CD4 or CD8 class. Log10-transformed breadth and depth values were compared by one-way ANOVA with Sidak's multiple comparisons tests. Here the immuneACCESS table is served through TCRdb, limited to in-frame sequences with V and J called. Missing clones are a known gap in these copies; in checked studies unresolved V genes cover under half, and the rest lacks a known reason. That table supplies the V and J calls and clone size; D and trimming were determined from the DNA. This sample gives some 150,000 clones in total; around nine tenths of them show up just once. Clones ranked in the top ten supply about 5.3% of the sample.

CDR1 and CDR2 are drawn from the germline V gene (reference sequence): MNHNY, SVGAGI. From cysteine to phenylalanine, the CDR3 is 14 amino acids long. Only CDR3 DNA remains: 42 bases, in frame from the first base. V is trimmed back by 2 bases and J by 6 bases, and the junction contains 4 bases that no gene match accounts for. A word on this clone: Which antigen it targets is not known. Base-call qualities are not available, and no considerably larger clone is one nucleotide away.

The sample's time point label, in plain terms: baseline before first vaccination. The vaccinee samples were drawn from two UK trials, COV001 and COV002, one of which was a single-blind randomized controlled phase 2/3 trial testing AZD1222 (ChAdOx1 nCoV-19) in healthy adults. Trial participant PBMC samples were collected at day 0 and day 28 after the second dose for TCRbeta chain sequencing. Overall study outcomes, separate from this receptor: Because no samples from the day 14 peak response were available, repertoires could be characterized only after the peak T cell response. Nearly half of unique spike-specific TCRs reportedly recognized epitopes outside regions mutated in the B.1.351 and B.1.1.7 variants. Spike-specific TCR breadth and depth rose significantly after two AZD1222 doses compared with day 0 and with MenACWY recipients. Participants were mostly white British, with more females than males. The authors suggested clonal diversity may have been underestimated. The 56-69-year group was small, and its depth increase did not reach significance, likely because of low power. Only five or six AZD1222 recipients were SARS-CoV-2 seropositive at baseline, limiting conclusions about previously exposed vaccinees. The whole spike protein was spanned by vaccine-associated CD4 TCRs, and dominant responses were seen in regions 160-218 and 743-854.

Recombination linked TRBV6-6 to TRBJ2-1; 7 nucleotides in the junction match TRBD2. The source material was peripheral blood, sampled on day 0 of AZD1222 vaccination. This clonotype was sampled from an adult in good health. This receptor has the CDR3 CASSYGTTRNEQFF. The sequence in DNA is TGTGCCAGCAGTTACGGGACTACACGCAATGAGCAGTTCTTC.